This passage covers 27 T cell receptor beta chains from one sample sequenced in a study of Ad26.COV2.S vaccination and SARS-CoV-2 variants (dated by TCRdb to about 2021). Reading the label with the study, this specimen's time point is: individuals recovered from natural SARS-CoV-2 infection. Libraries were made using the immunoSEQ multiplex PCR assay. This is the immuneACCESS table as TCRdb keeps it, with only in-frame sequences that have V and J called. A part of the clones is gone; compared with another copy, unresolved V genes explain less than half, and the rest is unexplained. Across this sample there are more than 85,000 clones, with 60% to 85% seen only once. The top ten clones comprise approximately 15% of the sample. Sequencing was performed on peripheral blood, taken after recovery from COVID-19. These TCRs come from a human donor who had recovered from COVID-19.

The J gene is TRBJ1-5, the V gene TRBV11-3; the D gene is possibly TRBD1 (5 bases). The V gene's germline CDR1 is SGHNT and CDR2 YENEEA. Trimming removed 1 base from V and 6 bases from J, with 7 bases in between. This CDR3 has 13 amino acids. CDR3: CASSLVGVQPQHF. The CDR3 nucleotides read TGTGCCAGCAGCTTAGTGGGGGTTCAGCCCCAGCATTTT. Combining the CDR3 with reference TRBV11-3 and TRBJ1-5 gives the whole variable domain EAGVVQSPRYKIIEKKQPVAFWCNPISGHNTLYWYLQNLGQGPELLIRYENEEAVDDSQLPKDRFSAERLKGVDSTLKIQPAELGDSAVYLCASSLVGVQPQHFGDGTRLSIL.

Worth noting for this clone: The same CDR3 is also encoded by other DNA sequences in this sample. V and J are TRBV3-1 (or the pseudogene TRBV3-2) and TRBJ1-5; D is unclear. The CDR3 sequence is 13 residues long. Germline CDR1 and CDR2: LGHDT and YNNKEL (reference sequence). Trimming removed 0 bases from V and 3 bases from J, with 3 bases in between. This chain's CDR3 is CASSQDPNQPQHF. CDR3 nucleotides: TGTGCCAGCAGCCAAGATCCCAATCAGCCCCAGCATTTT.

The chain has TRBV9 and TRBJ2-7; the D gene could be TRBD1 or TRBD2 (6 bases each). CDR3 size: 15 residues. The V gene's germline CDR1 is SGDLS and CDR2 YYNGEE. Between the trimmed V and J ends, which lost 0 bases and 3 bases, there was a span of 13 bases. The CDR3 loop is CASSVGPGANYEQYF. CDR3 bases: TGTGCCAGCAGCGTAGGTCCGGGGGCCAACTACGAGCAGTACTTC.

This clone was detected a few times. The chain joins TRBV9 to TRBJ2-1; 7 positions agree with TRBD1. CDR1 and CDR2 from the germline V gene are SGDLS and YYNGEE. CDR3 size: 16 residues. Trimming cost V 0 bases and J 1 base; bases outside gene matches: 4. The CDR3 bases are TGTGCCAGCAGCGTAGGGAACAGGGGTTCCTACAATGAGCAGTTCTTC. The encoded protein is CASSVGNRGSYNEQFF.

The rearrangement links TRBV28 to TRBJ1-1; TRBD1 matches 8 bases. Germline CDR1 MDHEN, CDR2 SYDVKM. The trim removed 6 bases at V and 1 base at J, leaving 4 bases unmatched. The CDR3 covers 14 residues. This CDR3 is CASRWDRRNTEAFF. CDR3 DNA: TGTGCCAGCAGGTGGGACAGGCGGAACACTGAAGCTTTCTTT.

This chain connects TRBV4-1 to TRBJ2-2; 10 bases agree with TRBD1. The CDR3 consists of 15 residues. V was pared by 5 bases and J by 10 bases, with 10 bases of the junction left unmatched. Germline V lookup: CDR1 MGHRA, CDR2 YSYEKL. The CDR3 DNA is TGCGCCAGCAGCAACCGGGACAGGGGTGAGGTGGAGCTGTTTTTT. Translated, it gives CASSNRDRGEVELFF.

The DNA of the CDR3 is TGTGCCAGCAGCTTGGTTACAGGGTACGGCTACACCTTC. It specifies CASSLVTGYGYTF. V gene TRBV5-5 combines with J gene TRBJ1-2, with a weak D call TRBD1 (6 bases). Trimming stripped 0 bases from V and 8 bases from J, with 11 bases between. This CDR3 is 13 amino acids long. The germline V gene has CDR1 SGHKS and CDR2 YYEKEE (reference sequence).

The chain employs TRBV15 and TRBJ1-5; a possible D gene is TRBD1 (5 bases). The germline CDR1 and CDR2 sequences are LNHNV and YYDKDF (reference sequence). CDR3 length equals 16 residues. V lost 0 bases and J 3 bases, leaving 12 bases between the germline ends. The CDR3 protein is CATSREAAGNNQPQHF. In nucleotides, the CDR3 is TGTGCCACCAGCAGAGAAGCGGCAGGGAACAATCAGCCCCAGCATTTT.

The chain's CDR3 is CGTLQRRTWVHNQPQHF. The CDR3, as DNA: TGTGGTACCCTACAGCGCAGGACGTGGGTGCACAATCAGCCCCAGCATTTT. V usage is TRBV15 and J usage is TRBJ1-5; D unresolved. CDR1 and CDR2 (germline): LNHNV, YYDKDF (reference sequence). The CDR3 loop spans 17 amino acids.

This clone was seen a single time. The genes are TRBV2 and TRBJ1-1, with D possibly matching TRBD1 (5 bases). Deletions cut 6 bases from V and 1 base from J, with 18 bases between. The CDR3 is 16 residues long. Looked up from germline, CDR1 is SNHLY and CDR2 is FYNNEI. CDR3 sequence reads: CASREGRFKGNTEAFF. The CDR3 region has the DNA TGTGCCAGCAGAGAGGGACGGTTCAAAGGGAACACTGAAGCTTTCTTT.

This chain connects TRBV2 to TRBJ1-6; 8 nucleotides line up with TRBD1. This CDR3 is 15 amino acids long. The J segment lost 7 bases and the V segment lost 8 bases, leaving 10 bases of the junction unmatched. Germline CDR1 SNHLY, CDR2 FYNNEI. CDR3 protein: CASLVGDRRNSPLHF. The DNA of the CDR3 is TGTGCCAGCCTCGTCGGGGACAGGAGGAATTCACCCCTCCACTTT.

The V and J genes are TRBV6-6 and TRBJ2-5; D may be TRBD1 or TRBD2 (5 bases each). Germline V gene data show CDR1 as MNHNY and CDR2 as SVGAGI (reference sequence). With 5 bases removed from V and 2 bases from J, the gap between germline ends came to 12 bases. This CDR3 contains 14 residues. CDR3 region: CASSTLGAQETQYF. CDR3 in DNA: TGTGCCAGCAGTACACTCGGGGCTCAAGAGACCCAGTACTTC.

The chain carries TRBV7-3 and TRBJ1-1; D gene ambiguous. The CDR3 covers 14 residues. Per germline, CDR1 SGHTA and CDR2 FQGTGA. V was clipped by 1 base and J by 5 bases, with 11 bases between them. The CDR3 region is CASSLNGLGTEAFF. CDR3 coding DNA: TGTGCCAGCAGCTTAAACGGGCTCGGGACTGAAGCTTTCTTT.

In DNA form, the CDR3 reads TGTGCCAGCAGGAGGGACAGGGTAGCGTGGGCTTTCTTT. It encodes CASRRDRVAWAFF. J is TRBJ1-1 and V is TRBV6-5; 9 bases are shared with TRBD1. CDR3 length: 13 amino acids. Trimming at V came to 6 bases and at J to 11 bases, leaving 10 bases not matched to a gene. Looked up from germline, CDR1 is MNHEY and CDR2 is SVGAGI.

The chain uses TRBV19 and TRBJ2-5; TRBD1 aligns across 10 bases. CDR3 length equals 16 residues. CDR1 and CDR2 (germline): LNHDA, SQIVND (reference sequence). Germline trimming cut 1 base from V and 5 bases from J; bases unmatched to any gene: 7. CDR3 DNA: TGTGCCAGTAGTATAGGTGGGACAGGGGTTGACGAGACCCAGTACTTC. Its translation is CASSIGGTGVDETQYF.

The CDR3 bases are TGTGCCAGCTCACCAGGCTATGGCTACACCTTC. Translating it yields CASSPGYGYTF. The J gene is TRBJ1-2, the V gene TRBV18; D not certain. Germline values: CDR1 KGHSH, CDR2 LQKENI. V lost 2 bases to trimming and J lost 4 bases, with 2 bases between them. This CDR3 region has 11 residues.

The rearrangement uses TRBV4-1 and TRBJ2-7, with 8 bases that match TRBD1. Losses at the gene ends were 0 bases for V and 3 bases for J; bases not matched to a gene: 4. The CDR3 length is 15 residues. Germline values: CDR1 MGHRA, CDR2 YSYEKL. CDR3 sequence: CASSQEGTGIYEQYF. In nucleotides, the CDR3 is TGCGCCAGCAGCCAAGAAGGGACAGGTATCTACGAGCAGTACTTC.

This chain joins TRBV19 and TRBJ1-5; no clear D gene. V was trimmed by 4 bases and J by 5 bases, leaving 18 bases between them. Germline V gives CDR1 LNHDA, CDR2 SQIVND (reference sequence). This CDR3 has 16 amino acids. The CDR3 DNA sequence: TGTGCCAGTAGTACGAGGACGGTGGGGATGGATCAGCCCCAGCATTTT. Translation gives CASSTRTVGMDQPQHF.

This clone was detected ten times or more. In nucleotides, the CDR3 is TGTGCCAGTGCGGAGATCAGGGTAAAGGGGATGAACACTGAAGCTTTCTTT. As protein: CASAEIRVKGMNTEAFF. V is TRBV19 and J is TRBJ1-1; possible D gene TRBD1, 5 bases. Trimming took off 8 bases at V and 0 bases at J, with 22 bases between the two ends. CDR3 size: 17 residues. Germline CDR1 reads LNHDA; CDR2 reads SQIVND (reference sequence).

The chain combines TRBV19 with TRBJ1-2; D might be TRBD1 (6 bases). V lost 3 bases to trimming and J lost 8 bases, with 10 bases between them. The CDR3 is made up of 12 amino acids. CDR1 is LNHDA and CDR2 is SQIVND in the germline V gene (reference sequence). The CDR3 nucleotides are TGTGCCAGTAGTATTTCCAGGGGCGGCTACACCTTC. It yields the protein CASSISRGGYTF.

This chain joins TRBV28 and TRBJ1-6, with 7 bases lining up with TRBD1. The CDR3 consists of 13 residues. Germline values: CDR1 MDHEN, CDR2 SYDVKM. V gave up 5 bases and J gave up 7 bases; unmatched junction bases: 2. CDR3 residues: CASSRQGNSPLHF. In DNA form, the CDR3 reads TGTGCCAGCAGTCGACAGGGCAATTCACCCCTCCACTTT.

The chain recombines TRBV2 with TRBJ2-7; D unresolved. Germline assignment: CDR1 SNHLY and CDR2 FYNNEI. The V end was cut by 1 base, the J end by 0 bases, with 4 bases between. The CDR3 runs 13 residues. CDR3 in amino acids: CASSEGHSYEQYF. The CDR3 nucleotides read TGTGCCAGCAGTGAAGGGCACTCCTACGAGCAGTACTTC.

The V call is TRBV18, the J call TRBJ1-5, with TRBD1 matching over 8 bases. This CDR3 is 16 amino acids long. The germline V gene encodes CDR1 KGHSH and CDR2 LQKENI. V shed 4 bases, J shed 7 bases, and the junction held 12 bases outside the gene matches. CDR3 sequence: CASSQHPGQVAQPQHF. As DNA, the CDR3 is TGTGCCAGCTCACAACACCCGGGACAGGTCGCGCAGCCCCAGCATTTT.

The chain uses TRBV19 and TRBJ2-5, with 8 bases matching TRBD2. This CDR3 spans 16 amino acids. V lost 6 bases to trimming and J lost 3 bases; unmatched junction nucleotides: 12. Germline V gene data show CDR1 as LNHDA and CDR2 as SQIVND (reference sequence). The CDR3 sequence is CASSPRGLRGEETQYF. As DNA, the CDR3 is TGTGCCAGTAGCCCTAGGGGACTGCGGGGGGAAGAGACCCAGTACTTC. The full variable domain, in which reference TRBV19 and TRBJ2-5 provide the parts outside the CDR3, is DGGITQSPKYLFRKEGQNVTLSCEQNLNHDAMYWYRQDPGQGLRLIYYSQIVNDFQKGDIAEGYSVSREKKESFPLTVTSAQKNPTAFYLCASSPRGLRGEETQYFGPGTRLLVL.

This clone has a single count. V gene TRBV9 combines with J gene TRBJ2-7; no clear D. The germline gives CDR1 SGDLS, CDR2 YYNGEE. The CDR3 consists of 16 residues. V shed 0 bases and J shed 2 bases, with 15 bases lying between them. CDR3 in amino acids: CASSVVGPRRAYEQYF. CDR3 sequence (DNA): TGTGCCAGCAGCGTAGTAGGCCCCCGGCGAGCCTACGAGCAGTACTTC.

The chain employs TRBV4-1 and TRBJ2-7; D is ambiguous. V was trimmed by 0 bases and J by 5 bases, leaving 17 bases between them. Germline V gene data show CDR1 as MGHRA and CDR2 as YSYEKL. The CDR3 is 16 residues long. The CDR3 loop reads CASSQDPPPAPNEQYF. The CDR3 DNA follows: TGCGCCAGCAGCCAAGATCCGCCCCCTGCTCCAAACGAGCAGTACTTC.

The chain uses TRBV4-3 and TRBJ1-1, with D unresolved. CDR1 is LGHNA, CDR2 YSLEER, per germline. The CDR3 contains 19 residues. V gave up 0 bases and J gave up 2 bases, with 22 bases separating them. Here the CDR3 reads CASSQDVPRFWVQNTEAFF. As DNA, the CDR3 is TGCGCCAGCAGCCAAGATGTCCCTCGGTTCTGGGTACAAAACACTGAAGCTTTCTTT.